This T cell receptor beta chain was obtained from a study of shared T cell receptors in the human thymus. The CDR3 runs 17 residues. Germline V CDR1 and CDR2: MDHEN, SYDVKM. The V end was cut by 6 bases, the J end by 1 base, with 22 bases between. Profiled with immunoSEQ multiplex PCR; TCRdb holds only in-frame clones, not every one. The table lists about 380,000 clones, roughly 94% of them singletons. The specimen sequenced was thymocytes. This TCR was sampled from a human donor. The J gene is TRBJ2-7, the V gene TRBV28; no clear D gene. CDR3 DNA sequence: TGTGCCAGCAGGACCTCAGGTGCCACACGGGCGTCCTACGAGCAGTACTTC. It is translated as CASRTSGATRASYEQYF.